The T cell receptor beta chain under discussion was sequenced for a study of beta chain features in type 1 diabetes. A word on this clone: Its cognate antigen is unknown.

Reverse transcription of all isolated RNA meant that expressed TCRB transcripts were sequenced. Sequenced by immunoSEQ multiplex PCR; TCRdb stores in-frame clones only, minus some. In the table there are about 260,000 clones, approximately 24% of which are singletons. Study findings and constraints: Significant though moderate, a shortening of TCRB CDR3s appeared in all four CD4+ subsets of Type 1 diabetes patients. There were fewer insertions and more deletions at the VDJ junctions of type 1 diabetes patients. Researchers could not determine here whether HLA type influences TCRB rearrangement.

The CDR3 is 18 amino acids. Germline V CDR1 and CDR2: SGHDN, FVKESK. Unmatched junction bases numbered 12, after V lost 3 bases and J lost 3 bases. Post-sort purity exceeded 98% for all sorted populations. J is TRBJ2-1 and V is TRBV14, with 9 positions matching TRBD2. Sequenced: naive CD4+ T cells from blood. The TCR was taken from a woman in her thirties with type 1 diabetes. The CDR3 region is CASSQDSGSGWGYNEQFF. Here the CDR3 DNA reads TGTGCCAGCAGCCAGGATAGCGGGAGTGGATGGGGCTACAATGAGCAGTTCTTC.